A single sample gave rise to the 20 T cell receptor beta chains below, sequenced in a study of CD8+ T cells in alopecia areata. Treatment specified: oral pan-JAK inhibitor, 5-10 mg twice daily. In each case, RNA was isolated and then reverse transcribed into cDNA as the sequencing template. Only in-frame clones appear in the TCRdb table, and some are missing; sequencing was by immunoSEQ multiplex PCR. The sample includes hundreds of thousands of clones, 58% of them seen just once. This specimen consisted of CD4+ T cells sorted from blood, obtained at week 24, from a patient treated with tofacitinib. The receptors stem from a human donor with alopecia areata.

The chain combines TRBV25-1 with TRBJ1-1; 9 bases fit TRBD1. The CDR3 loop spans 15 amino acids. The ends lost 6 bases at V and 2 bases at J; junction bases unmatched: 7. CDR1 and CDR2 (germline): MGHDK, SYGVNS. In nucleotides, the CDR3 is TGTGCCAGCAGGGCTACACAGGGGGCTAACACTGAAGCTTTCTTT. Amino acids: CASRATQGANTEAFF. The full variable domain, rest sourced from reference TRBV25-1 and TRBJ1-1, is EADIYQTPRYLVIGTGKKITLECSQTMGHDKMYWYQQDPGMELHLIHYSYGVNSTEKGDLSSESTVSRIRTEHFPLTLESARPSHTSQYLCASRATQGANTEAFFGQGTRLTVV.

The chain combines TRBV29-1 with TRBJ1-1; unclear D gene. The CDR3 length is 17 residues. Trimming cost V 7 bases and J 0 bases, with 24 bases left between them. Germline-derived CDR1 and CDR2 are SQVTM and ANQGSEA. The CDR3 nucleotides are TGCAGCGGCATGGGAGGCAGACAAATCTTGATGAACACTGAAGCTTTCTTT. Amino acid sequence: CSGMGGRQILMNTEAFF.

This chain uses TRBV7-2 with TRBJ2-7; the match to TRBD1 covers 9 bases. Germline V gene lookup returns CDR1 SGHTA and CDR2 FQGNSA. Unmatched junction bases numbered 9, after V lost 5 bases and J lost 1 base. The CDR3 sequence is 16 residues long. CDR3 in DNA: TGTGCCAGCAGCCTCAACCTGGGACAGGGTTCCTACGAGCAGTACTTC. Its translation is CASSLNLGQGSYEQYF. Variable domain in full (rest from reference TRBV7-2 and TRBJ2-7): GAGVSQSPSNKVTEKGKDVELRCDPISGHTALYWYRQSLGQGLEFLIYFQGNSAPDKSGLPSDRFSAERTGGSVSTLTIQRTQQEDSAVYLCASSLNLGQGSYEQYFGPGTRLTVT.

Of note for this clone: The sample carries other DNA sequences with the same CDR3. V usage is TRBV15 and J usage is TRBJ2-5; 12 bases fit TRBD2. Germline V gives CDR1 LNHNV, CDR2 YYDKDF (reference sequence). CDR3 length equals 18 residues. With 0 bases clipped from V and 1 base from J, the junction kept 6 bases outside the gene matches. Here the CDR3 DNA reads TGTGCCACCAGCAGAGATCCCCGGACTAGCGGGGCCCAAGAGACCCAGTACTTC. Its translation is CATSRDPRTSGAQETQYF. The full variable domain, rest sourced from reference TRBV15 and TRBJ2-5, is DAMVIQNPRYQVTQFGKPVTLSCSQTLNHNVMYWYQQKSSQAPKLLFHYYDKDFNNEADTPDNFQSRRPNTSFCFLDIRSPGLGDTAMYLCATSRDPRTSGAQETQYFGPGTRLLVL.

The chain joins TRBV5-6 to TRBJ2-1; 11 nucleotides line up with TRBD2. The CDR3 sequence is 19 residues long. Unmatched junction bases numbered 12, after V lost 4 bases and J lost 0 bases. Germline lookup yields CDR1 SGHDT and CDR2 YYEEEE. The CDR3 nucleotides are TGTGCCAGCAGCCCTATAGCGGGGGGGCCCGGGTCCTCCTACAATGAGCAGTTCTTC. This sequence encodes CASSPIAGGPGSSYNEQFF. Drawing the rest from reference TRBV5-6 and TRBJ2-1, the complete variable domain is DAGVTQSPTHLIKTRGQQVTLRCSPKSGHDTVSWYQQALGQGPQFIFQYYEEEERQRGNFPDRFSGHQFPNYSSELNVNALLLGDSALYLCASSPIAGGPGSSYNEQFFGPGTRLTVL.

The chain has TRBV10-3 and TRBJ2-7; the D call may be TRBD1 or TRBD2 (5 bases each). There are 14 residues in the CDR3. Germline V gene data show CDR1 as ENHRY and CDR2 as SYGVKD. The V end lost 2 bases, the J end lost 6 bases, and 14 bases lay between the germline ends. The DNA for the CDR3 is TGTGCCATCAGTGAGAGCGGACACTCGGGCGAGCAGTACTTC. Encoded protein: CAISESGHSGEQYF.

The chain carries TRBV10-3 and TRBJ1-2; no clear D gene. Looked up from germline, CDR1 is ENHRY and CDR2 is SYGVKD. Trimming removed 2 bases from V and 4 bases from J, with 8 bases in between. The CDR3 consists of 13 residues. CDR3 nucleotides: TGTGCCATCAGTGAGCGAGGGCGCTATGGCTACACCTTC. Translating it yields CAISERGRYGYTF.

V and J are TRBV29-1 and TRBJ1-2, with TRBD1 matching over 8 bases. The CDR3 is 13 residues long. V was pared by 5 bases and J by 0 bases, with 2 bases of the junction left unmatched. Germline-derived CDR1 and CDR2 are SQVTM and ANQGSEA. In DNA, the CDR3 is TGCAGCGTTAGACAGGGGACTAACTATGGCTACACCTTC. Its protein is CSVRQGTNYGYTF.

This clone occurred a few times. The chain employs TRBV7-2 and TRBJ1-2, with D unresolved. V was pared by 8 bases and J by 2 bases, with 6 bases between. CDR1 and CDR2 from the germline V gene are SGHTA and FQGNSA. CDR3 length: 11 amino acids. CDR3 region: CASGKNYGYTF. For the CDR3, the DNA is TGTGCCAGCGGGAAAAACTATGGCTACACCTTC. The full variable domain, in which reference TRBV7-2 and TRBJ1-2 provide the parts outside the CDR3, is GAGVSQSPSNKVTEKGKDVELRCDPISGHTALYWYRQSLGQGLEFLIYFQGNSAPDKSGLPSDRFSAERTGGSVSTLTIQRTQQEDSAVYLCASGKNYGYTFGSGTRLTVV.

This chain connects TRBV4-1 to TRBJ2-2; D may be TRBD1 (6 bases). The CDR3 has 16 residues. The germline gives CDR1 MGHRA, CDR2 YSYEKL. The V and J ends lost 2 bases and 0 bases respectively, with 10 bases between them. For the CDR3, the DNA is TGCGCCAGCAGCCAAAGGACAGCCTCGAACACCGGGGAGCTGTTTTTT. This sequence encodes CASSQRTASNTGELFF.

CDR3 bases: TGTGCCAGCAGCTTCAGCGGGAACACCGGGGAGCTGTTTTTT. This encodes CASSFSGNTGELFF. The V and J genes are TRBV7-9 and TRBJ2-2; maybe TRBD2 (5 bases). CDR1 and CDR2 from the germline V gene are SEHNR and FQNEAQ (reference sequence). V shed 3 bases and J shed 1 base, with 6 bases lying between them. The CDR3 is 14 amino acids.

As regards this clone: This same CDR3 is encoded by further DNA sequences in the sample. CDR3 protein: CSVGPRTDTQYF. In DNA, the CDR3 is TGCAGCGTAGGCCCAAGGACAGATACGCAGTATTTT. The chain carries TRBV29-1 and TRBJ2-3; D unclear. The CDR3 is made up of 12 amino acids. The germline V and J ends were trimmed by 6 bases and 3 bases, with 10 bases remaining between them. Germline V gene lookup returns CDR1 SQVTM and CDR2 ANQGSEA.

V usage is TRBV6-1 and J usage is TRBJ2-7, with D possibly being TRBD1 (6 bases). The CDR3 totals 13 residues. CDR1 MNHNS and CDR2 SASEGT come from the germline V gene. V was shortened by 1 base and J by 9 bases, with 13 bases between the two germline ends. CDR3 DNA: TGTGCCAGCAGTGAAGTTCCTGAACAGGGGCAGTACTTC. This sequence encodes CASSEVPEQGQYF.

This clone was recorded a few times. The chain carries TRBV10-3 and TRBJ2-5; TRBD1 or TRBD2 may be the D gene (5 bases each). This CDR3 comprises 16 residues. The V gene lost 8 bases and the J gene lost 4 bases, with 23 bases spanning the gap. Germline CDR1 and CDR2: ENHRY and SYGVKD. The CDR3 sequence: CAISRVGARGRETQYF. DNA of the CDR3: TGTGCCATCTCTCGAGTAGGTGCTCGGGGACGAGAGACCCAGTACTTC.

The CDR3 DNA sequence: TGTGCCAGCAGCCCACGGACTAATGAGCAGTTCTTC. It encodes CASSPRTNEQFF. This chain joins TRBV7-2 and TRBJ2-1; tentatively, D is TRBD2 (5 bases). Trimming pared 5 bases from V and 7 bases from J, leaving 9 bases between. Germline CDR1 and CDR2: SGHTA and FQGNSA. The CDR3 length is 12 residues.

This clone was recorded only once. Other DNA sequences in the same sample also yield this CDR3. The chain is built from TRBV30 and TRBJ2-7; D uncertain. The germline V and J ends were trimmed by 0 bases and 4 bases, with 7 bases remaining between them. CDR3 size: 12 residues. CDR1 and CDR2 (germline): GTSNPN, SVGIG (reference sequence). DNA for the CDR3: TGTGCCTGGAGTGTATCCGGGTACGAGCAGTACTTC. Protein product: CAWSVSGYEQYF.

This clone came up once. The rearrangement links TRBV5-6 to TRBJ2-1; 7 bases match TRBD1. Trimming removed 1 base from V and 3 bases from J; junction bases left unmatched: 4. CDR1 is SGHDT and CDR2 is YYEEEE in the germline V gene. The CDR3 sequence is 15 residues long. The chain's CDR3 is CASSLRGPLYNEQFF. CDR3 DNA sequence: TGTGCCAGCAGCTTGAGGGGGCCCCTCTACAATGAGCAGTTCTTC.

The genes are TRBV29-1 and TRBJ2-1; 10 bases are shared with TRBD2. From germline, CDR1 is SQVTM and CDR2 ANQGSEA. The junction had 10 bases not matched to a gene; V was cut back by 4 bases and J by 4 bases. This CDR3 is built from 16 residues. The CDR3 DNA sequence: TGCAGCGTTGTGGGTTTAGCGGGGGGCCTATACAATGAGCAGTTCTTC. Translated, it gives CSVVGLAGGLYNEQFF.

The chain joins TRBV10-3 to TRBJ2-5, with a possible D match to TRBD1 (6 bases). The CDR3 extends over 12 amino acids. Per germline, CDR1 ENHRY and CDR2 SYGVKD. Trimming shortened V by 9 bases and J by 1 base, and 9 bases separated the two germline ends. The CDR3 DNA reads TGTGCCATTGGGGGCCTCCAAGAGACCCAGTACTTC. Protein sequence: CAIGGLQETQYF.

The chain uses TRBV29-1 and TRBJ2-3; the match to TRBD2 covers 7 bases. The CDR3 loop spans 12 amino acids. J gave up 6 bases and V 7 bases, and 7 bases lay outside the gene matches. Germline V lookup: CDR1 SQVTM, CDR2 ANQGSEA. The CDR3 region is CSARTRGDTQYF. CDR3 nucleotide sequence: TGCAGCGCTCGGACTAGAGGGGATACGCAGTATTTT.